This T cell receptor (beta chain) emerged from a study of cytomegalovirus exposure and HLA in healthy donors. PCR employed 60 Vbeta and 13 Jbeta primers. The method was immunoSEQ multiplex PCR; TCRdb's version includes in-frame clones alone and lacks a portion of them. The sample has 150,000 to 200,000 clones, about three quarters seen once. Healthy donors of bone marrow made up the group. The sample holds a few counts of this clone. Its target is not known. This CDR3 is built from 13 residues. Germline CDR1 MNHNY, CDR2 SVGAGI (reference sequence). Trimming took off 6 bases at V and 2 bases at J, with 11 bases between the two ends. Overall study findings and caveats: A later analysis found TCR association rates differed by HLA locus, highest for DRB1 and lowest for HLA-C. In all likelihood, a cluster of highly shared sequence variants was a sequencing artifact. Across donors, most TCRs were seen rarely, yet some public ones were widespread.

The receptor was isolated from a girl between 10 and 17 years old in good health and CMV-seronegative. The J gene is TRBJ2-7, the V gene TRBV6-6; TRBD1 might be the D (5 bases). Sequencing was carried out using PBMCs. The CDR3 sequence: CASSTETAYEQYF. The DNA of the CDR3 is TGTGCCAGCAGCACCGAGACAGCCTACGAGCAGTACTTC.